The sequence of this T cell receptor (beta chain) was determined in a study of PD-1 blockade in classical Hodgkin lymphoma. Time point indicated: cycle 4 day 1 (C4D1), after 6 weeks of nivolumab. After autologous stem cell transplantation all patients relapsed, and prior brentuximab vedotin exposure differed between cohorts. Here immunoSEQ multiplex PCR was the method, and the copy in TCRdb shows in-frame clones only, minus some. The table shows just under 65,000 clones, with roughly nine tenths occurring only once. The junction had 7 bases not matched to a gene; V was cut back by 4 bases and J by 4 bases. The CDR3 is 14 residues long. The V gene's germline CDR1 is MNHEY and CDR2 SMNVEV (reference sequence).

The chain couples TRBV27 to TRBJ2-7, with 7 bases that match TRBD2. Specimen: peripheral blood mononuclear cells (PBMCs), collected before the fourth cycle of nivolumab. This sequence originates from a human donor with classical Hodgkin lymphoma. The CDR3 reads CASSSGGSLYEQYF. CDR3 DNA sequence: TGTGCCAGCAGTTCTGGCGGGAGTCTATACGAGCAGTACTTC.